A selection of T cell receptor beta chains follows, all from one sample in a study of shared clonotypes between healthy human individuals. Profiling relied on immunoSEQ multiplex PCR, and the TCRdb table lists in-frame clones only, not all of them. The data hold roughly 650,000 clones, with more than 95% observed a single time. The specimen was naive CD4+ T cells sorted from blood. The receptors derive from a woman in her twenties or thirties in good health. CDR3s include the opening cysteine and the closing phenylalanine or tryptophan. The D gene is left open where the match is weak. A row's size may be missing; if present it is once, few, many or a size class.

TRBV7-3,TRBD2,TRBJ2-3,NA,TGTGCCAGCAGCTCCGGACTAGCGGGAGCTACGCAGTATTTT,CASSSGLAGATQYF
TRBV7-3,NA,TRBJ2-1,NA,TGTGCCAGCAGCTTAAAGGGGGTCTATGAGCAGTTCTTC,CASSLKGVYEQFF
TRBV5-1,TRBD2,TRBJ2-7,NA,TGCGCCAGCAGCCGACCCGGGACTAGCGGGAACTACGAGCAGTACTTC,CASSRPGTSGNYEQYF
TRBV11-2,TRBD2,TRBJ2-5,NA,TGTGCCAGCAGCCCGGGACTAGCGATCTACTTC,CASSPGLAIYF
TRBV18,NA,TRBJ1-2,NA,TGTGCCAGCTCGCCCCGCGCAGGGGACTATGGCTACACCTTC,CASSPRAGDYGYTF
TRBV18,TRBD1,TRBJ2-3,NA,TGTGCCAGCTCACAAAGTACAGGGGAGCCAGATACGCAGTATTTT,CASSQSTGEPDTQYF
TRBV5-1,NA,TRBJ1-4,NA,TGCGCCAGCAGCTTGGTGGGGGGGACATCCTTTGATGAAAAACTGTTTTTT,CASSLVGGTSFDEKLFF
TRBV28,NA,TRBJ2-7,NA,TGTGCCAGTCTCTCCGGGTTAAGGTACGAGCAGTACTTC,CASLSGLRYEQYF
TRBV9,TRBD2,TRBJ2-5,NA,TGTGCCAGCAGCGTAGGGGAGGGACGGCAAGAGACCCAGTACTTC,CASSVGEGRQETQYF
TRBV7-2,NA,TRBJ2-7,NA,TGTGCCAGCAGCGCTAGGGGGGGACTCTACAAAAGCTCCTACGAGCAGTACTTC,CASSARGGLYKSSYEQYF
TRBV29-1,TRBD2,TRBJ2-1,NA,TGCAGCGGTACGACTAGCGGGACTAACAATGAGCAGTTCTTC,CSGTTSGTNNEQFF
TRBV6-1,NA,TRBJ2-6,NA,TGTGCCAGCAGTGAAATGGGGGCTGGGGCCAACGTCCTGACTTTC,CASSEMGAGANVLTF
TRBV4-1,TRBD1,TRBJ2-2,once,TGCGCCAGCGCATTTGAGACAGGGACGAACACCGGGGAGCTGTTTTTT,CASAFETGTNTGELFF
TRBV19,NA,TRBJ1-2,NA,TGTGCCACCCGTCAGGAGGGGATGGGCTATGGCTACACCTTC,CATRQEGMGYGYTF
TRBV10-1,TRBD2,TRBJ2-7,once,TGCGCCAGCAGTGAGTCGGCGGGGGTCAGCGAGCAGTACTTC,CASSESAGVSEQYF
TRBV25-1,NA,TRBJ2-7,NA,TGTGCCAGCAGTGAATTGGGATATTCCTACGAGCAGTACTTC,CASSELGYSYEQYF
TRBV11-2,NA,TRBJ2-7,NA,TGTGCCAGCAGCTTCGCGCTAGCCGCCCCCCCCTACGAGCAGTACTTC,CASSFALAAPPYEQYF
TRBV28,NA,TRBJ2-7,NA,TGTGCCAGCATTTACCGTGTGGGACACCGGTCCGAGCAGTACTTC,CASIYRVGHRSEQYF
TRBV19,NA,TRBJ2-2,NA,TGTGCCAGTAGTATAGAACAGGACATGACCGGGGAGCTGTTTTTT,CASSIEQDMTGELFF
TRBV4-1,TRBD1,TRBJ2-7,NA,TGCGCCAGCAGCCAATTCACAGGGGTCAACTCCTACGAGCAGTACTTC,CASSQFTGVNSYEQYF
TRBV28,NA,TRBJ2-7,NA,TGTGCCATCGGTGGGAGCGAGCCCTACGAGCAGTACTTC,CAIGGSEPYEQYF
TRBV30,TRBD1,TRBJ1-4,NA,TGTGCCTGGACCGGACCGGACAGGACTGAAAAACTGTTTTTT,CAWTGPDRTEKLFF
TRBV2,NA,TRBJ1-5,NA,TGTGCCAGCAGTGAAGCGCTCAGGGACAATCAGCCCCAGCATTTT,CASSEALRDNQPQHF
TRBV4-1,TRBD1,TRBJ2-3,once,TGCGCCAGCAGCCTGGGACAGGGGGGATTCACAGATACGCAGTATTTT,CASSLGQGGFTDTQYF
TRBV29-1,NA,TRBJ1-2,NA,TGCAGCGTTGAGACCGACCGGACGGGTGGCTACACCTTC,CSVETDRTGGYTF
TRBV28,TRBD1,TRBJ1-5,NA,TGTGCCAGCAGTTTACTCGGGACAGGGCCGAGCAATCAGCCCCAGCATTTT,CASSLLGTGPSNQPQHF
TRBV28,NA,TRBJ1-1,once,TGTGCCAGCCTCGAGGGCGCCACTGAAGCTTTCTTT,CASLEGATEAFF
TRBV28,TRBD1,TRBJ1-5,NA,TGTGCCAGCAGTTTAATGACAGGGGCAAGTTGGCAGCCCCAGCATTTT,CASSLMTGASWQPQHF
TRBV18,TRBD2,TRBJ2-2,NA,TGTGCCAGCTCACCACCGGGACTAGCGGGGCCTATCGGGGAGCTGTTTTTT,CASSPPGLAGPIGELFF
TRBV15,NA,TRBJ1-2,NA,TGTGCCACCAGCAGAGAGCACCAAAGGTGGCTAGGGAACTATGGCTACACCTTC,CATSREHQRWLGNYGYTF
TRBV14,TRBD1,TRBJ2-2,NA,TGTGCCAGCAGCCGCCGGGACAGCTACACCGGGGAGCTGTTTTTT,CASSRRDSYTGELFF
TRBV9,TRBD1,TRBJ1-2,NA,TGTGCCAGCAGCGTAGTTGGACAGGGAGGTGGCTACACCTTC,CASSVVGQGGGYTF